This paragraph reports one T cell receptor (beta chain). Its matching antigen is unknown. Trimming removed 0 bases at V and 3 bases at J, with 12 bases between. The CDR3 covers 15 residues. Germline CDR1 reads LNHDA; CDR2 reads SQIVND (reference sequence). This sample is drawn from a study of cytomegalovirus exposure and HLA in healthy donors. Study overall: As released early, the data held about 85 million unique TCRs from HLA-typed donors. General study findings and limits: Altogether, 150 to 200 TCR beta chains were recorded as cytomegalovirus-associated.

Researchers ran the PCR with 60 Vbeta and 13 Jbeta primers. Some clones are missing from TCRdb's copy, which holds only in-frame ones; the method was immunoSEQ multiplex PCR. This table holds more than 85,000 clones, around three quarters found once. The sequenced sample was PBMCs. The sequence was obtained from a woman in her forties or fifties in good health and CMV-seropositive. This rearrangement joins TRBV19 to TRBJ2-7; TRBD2 is a possible D gene (5 bases). CDR3 DNA: TGTGCCAGTAGTATAGAGCAGTCGGGGTTCTACGAGCAGTACTTC. Residues: CASSIEQSGFYEQYF.